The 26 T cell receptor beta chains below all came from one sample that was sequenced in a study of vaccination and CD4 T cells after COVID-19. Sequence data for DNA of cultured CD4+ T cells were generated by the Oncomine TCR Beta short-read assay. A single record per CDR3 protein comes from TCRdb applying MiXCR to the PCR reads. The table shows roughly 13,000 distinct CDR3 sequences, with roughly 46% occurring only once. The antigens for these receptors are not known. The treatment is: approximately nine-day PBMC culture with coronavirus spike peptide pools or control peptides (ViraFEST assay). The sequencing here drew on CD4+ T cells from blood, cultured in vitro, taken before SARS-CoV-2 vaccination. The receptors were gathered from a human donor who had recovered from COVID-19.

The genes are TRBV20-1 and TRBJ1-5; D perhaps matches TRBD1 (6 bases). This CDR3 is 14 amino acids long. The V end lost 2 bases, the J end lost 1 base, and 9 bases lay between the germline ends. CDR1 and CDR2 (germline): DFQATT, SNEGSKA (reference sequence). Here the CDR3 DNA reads TGCAGTGCTAGACGGGGGGCCAGCAATCAGCCCCAGCATTTT. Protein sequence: CSARRGASNQPQHF.

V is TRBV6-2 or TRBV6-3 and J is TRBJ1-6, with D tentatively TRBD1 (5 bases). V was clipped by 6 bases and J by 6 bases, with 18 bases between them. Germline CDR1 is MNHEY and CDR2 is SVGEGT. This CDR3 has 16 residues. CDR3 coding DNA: TGTGCCAGCAGAGCTTTACCGGGACCGACTAATTCACCCCTCCACTTT. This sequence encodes CASRALPGPTNSPLHF.

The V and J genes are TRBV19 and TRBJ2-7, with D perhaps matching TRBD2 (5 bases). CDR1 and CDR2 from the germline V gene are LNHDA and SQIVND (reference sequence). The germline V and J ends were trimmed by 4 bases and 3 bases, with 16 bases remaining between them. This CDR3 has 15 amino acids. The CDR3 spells CASSTTRNGLYEQYF. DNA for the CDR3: TGTGCCAGTAGTACAACCCGAAACGGACTCTACGAGCAGTACTTC.

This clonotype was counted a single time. The chain's CDR3 is CASGGPRLVSYEQYF. The CDR3 coding sequence is TGTGCCAGCGGAGGCCCCCGACTAGTCTCCTACGAGCAGTACTTC. The rearrangement joins TRBV6-2 or TRBV6-3 to TRBJ2-7, with D perhaps matching TRBD2 (6 bases). Trimming took off 8 bases at V and 0 bases at J, with 17 bases between the two ends. The CDR3 covers 15 residues. CDR1 is MNHEY, CDR2 SVGEGT, per germline.

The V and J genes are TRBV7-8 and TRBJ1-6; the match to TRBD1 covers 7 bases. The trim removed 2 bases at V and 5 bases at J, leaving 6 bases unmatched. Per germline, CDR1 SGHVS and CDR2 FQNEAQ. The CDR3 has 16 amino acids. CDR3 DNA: TGTGCCAGCAGCTTAAGCGACAGGGTCCATAATTCACCCCTCCACTTT. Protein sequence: CASSLSDRVHNSPLHF.

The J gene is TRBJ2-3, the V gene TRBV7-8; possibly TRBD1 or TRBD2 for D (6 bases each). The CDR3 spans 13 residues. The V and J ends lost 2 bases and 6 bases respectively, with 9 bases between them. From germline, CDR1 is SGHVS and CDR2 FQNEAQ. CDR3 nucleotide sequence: TGTGCCAGCAGCTTACCGGGGGCGGATACGCAGTATTTT. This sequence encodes CASSLPGADTQYF.

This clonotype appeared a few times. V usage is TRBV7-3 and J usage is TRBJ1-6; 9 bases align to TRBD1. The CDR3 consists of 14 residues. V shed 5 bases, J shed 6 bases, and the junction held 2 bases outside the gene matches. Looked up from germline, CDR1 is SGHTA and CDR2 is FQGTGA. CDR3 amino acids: CASSRTGVNSPLHF. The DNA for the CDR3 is TGTGCCAGCAGCCGGACAGGGGTTAATTCACCCCTCCACTTT.

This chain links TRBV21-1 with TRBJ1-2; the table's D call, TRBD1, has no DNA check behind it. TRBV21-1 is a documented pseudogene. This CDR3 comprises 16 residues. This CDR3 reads CASSTSSRGRRYGYTF. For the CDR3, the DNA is TGTGCCAGCAGCACGTCCTCCAGGGGGCGCCGGTATGGCTACACCTTC.

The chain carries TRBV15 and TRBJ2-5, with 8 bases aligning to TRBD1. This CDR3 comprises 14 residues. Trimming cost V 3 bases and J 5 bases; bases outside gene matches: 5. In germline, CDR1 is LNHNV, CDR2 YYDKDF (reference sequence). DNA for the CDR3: TGTGCCACCAGCAGTCAAACAGGGGGGGAGACCCAGTACTTC. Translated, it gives CATSSQTGGETQYF.

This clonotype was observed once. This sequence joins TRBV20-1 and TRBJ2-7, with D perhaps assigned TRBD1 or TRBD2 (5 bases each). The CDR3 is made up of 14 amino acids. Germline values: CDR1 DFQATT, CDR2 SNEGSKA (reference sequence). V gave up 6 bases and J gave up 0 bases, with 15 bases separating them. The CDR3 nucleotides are TGCAGTGCCCCGTCGGGGCTAAGCTCCTACGAGCAGTACTTC. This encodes CSAPSGLSSYEQYF.

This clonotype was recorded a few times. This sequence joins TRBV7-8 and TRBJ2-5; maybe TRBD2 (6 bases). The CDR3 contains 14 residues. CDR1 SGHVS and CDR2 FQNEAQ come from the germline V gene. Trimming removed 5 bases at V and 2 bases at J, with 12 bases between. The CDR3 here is CASSRGTPQETQYF. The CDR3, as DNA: TGTGCCAGCAGCCGCGGGACGCCTCAAGAGACCCAGTACTTC.

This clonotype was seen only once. The CDR3 loop reads CASSKGQGNSGELFF. The CDR3 DNA reads as TGTGCCAGCAGCAAAGGACAGGGAAACTCTGGGGAGCTGTTTTTT. This rearrangement joins TRBV10-3 to TRBJ2-2, with 8 bases lining up with TRBD1. The CDR3 length is 15 residues. Trimming cost V 10 bases and J 8 bases; bases outside gene matches: 15. Germline CDR1 is ENHRY and CDR2 is SYGVKD.

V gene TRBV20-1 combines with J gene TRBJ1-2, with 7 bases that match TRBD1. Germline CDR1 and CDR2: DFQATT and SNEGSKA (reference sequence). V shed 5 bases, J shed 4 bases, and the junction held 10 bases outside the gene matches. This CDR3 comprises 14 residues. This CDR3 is CSAESGTARYGYTF. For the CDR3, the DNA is TGCAGTGCTGAGTCCGGGACAGCGCGCTATGGCTACACCTTC.

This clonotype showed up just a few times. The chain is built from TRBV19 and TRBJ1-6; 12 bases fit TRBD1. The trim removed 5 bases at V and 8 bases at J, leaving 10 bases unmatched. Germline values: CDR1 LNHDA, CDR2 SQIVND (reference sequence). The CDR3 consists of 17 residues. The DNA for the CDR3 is TGTGCCAGTAGTCGCAGCCGGGACAGGGGGCCCGATTCACCCCTCCACTTT. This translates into CASSRSRDRGPDSPLHF.

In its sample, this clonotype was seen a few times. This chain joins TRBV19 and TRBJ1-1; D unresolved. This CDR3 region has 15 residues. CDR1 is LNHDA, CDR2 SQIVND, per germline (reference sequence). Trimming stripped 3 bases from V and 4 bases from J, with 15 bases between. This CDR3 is CASSIHTTGRTEAFF. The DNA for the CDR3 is TGTGCCAGTAGTATCCATACTACGGGTCGCACTGAAGCTTTCTTT.

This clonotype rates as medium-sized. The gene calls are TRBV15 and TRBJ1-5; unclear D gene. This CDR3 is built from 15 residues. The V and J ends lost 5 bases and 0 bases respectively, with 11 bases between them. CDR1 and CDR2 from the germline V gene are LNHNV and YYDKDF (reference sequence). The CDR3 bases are TGTGCCACCAGCTCCCCGGCCCTTAGCAATCAGCCCCAGCATTTT. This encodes CATSSPALSNQPQHF.

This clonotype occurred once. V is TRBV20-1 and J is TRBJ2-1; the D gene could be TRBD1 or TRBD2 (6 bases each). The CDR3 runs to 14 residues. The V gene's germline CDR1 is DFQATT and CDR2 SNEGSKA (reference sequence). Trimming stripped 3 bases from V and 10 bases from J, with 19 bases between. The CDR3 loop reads CSASLSRRGSEQFF. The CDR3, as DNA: TGCAGTGCTAGTCTCTCTAGGAGGGGGTCCGAGCAGTTCTTC.

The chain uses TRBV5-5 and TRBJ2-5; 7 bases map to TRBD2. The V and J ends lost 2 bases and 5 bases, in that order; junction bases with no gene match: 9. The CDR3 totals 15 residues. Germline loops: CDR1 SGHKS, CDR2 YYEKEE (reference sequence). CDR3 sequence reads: CASSFSPMREETQYF. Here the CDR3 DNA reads TGTGCCAGCAGCTTTTCCCCCATGCGGGAGGAGACCCAGTACTTC.

As DNA, the CDR3 is TGCAGCGGAGGACAGGGGGCCGGGGGCACTGAAGCTTTCTTT. Translating it yields CSGGQGAGGTEAFF. The J gene is TRBJ1-1, the V gene TRBV20-1, with 11 bases lining up with TRBD1. Germline V lookup: CDR1 DFQATT, CDR2 SNEGSKA (reference sequence). CDR3 length: 14 amino acids.

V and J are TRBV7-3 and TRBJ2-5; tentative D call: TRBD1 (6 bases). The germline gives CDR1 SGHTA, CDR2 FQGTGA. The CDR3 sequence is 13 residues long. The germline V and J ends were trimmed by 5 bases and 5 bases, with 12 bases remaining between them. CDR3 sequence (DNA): TGTGCCAGCAGCCCGAGGGGGAGCGAGACCCAGTACTTC. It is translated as CASSPRGSETQYF.

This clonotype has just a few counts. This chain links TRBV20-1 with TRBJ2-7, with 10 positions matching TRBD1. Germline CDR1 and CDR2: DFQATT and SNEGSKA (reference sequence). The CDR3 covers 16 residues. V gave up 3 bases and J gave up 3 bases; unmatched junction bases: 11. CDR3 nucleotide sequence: TGCAGTGCTAGGACTGCCCGGGACAGGGGTAGCTACGAGCAGTACTTC. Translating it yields CSARTARDRGSYEQYF.

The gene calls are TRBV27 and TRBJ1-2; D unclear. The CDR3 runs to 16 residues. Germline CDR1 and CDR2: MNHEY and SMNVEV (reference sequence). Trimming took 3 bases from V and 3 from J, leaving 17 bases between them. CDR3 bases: TGTGCCAGCAGTTTGCAGGCCTCAAAAGTCCACTATGGCTACACCTTC. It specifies CASSLQASKVHYGYTF.

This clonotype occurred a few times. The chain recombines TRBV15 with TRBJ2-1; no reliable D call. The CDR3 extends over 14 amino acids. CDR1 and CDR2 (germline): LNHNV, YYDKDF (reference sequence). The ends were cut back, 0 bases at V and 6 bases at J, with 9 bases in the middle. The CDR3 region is CATSRDHGVNEQFF. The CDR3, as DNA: TGTGCCACCAGCAGAGATCATGGTGTCAATGAGCAGTTCTTC.

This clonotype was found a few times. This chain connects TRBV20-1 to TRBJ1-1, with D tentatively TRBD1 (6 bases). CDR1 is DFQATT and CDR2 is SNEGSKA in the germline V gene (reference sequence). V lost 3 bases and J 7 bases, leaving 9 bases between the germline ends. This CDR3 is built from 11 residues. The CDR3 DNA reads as TGCAGTGCTAGTGGGACACTTGAAGCTTTCTTT. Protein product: CSASGTLEAFF.

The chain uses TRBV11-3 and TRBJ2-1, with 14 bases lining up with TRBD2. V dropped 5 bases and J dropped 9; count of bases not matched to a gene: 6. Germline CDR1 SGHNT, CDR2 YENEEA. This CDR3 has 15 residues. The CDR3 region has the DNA TGTGCCAGCAGCGGAGGACTAGCGGGGGGAACTGAGCAGTTCTTC. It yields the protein CASSGGLAGGTEQFF.

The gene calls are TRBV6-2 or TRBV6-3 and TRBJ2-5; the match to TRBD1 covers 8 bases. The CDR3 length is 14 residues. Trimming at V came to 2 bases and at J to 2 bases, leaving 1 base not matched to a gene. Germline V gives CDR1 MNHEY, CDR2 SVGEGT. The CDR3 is CASSYRTGQETQYF. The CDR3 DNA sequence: TGTGCCAGCAGTTACCGGACAGGGCAAGAGACCCAGTACTTC.